The 6 T cell receptor beta chains given below trace back to one sample, sequenced in a study of shared clonotypes between healthy human individuals. The naive CD8 fraction comprised CD45RO-negative cells positively selected for CCR7 and excluded terminally differentiated effector memory CD45RA+ cells. This table comes from immunoSEQ multiplex PCR, and its TCRdb copy is limited to in-frame clones, with some not included. The sample shows nearly 2 million clones, about 95% of them seen only once. What was sequenced was naive CD8+ T cells sorted from blood. These receptors came from a man between 18 and 29 years old in good health.

This chain joins TRBV29-1 and TRBJ2-1, with D maybe TRBD1 (6 bases). The CDR3 sequence is 13 residues long. Trimming removed 4 bases at V and 7 bases at J, with 14 bases between. Germline V gives CDR1 SQVTM, CDR2 ANQGSEA. The CDR3 DNA is TGCAGCGTTGTCCCTAGGGGGTGGAATGAGCAGTTCTTC. The encoded protein is CSVVPRGWNEQFF.

The CDR3 DNA follows: TGTGCCAGCAGCTTATTGGGTCAAGGTTCTGGGGCCAACGTCCTGACTTTC. This gives the protein CASSLLGQGSGANVLTF. The chain uses TRBV13 and TRBJ2-6, with unresolved D. The germline V gene has CDR1 PRHDT and CDR2 FYEKMQ (reference sequence). Trimming left V 2 bases short and J 1 base short, with 12 bases between. The CDR3 is 17 residues long.

As regards this clone: This sample also contains other DNA sequences that code for the same CDR3. V usage is TRBV2 and J usage is TRBJ1-1; a possible D gene is TRBD1 (5 bases). The CDR3 is made up of 14 amino acids. Germline V gene lookup returns CDR1 SNHLY and CDR2 FYNNEI. The V end lost 3 bases, the J end lost 3 bases, and 11 bases lay between the germline ends. The CDR3 sequence is CASSEGLGDTEAFF. CDR3 nucleotides: TGTGCCAGCAGTGAGGGGCTAGGGGACACTGAAGCTTTCTTT.

V gene TRBV9 combines with J gene TRBJ2-1; D not resolved. CDR1 is SGDLS and CDR2 is YYNGEE in the germline V gene. The length of the CDR3 is 13 residues. V lost 3 bases and J lost 6, with 10 bases in between. The CDR3 nucleotides read TGTGCCAGCAGCGCTGGTGTACTCAATGAGCAGTTCTTC. Translation gives CASSAGVLNEQFF.

In the case of this clone: Within the sample, other DNA sequences also encode this same CDR3. J is TRBJ2-3 and V is TRBV5-6; 11 bases fit TRBD2. The CDR3 has 15 amino acids. J gave up 3 bases and V 0 bases, and 0 bases lay outside the gene matches. Germline CDR1 and CDR2: SGHDT and YYEEEE. Written as DNA, the CDR3 is TGTGCCAGCAGCTTGGGACTAGCGGGGACAGATACGCAGTATTTT. It is translated as CASSLGLAGTDTQYF.

The sample holds one count of this clone. The rearrangement uses TRBV2 and TRBJ1-1, with a possible D match to TRBD1 (5 bases). Germline V CDR1 and CDR2: SNHLY, FYNNEI. The V end lost 10 bases, the J end lost 0 bases, and 12 bases lay between the germline ends. This CDR3 comprises 13 residues. CDR3 protein: CATLEGMNTEAFF. CDR3 bases: TGTGCCACATTAGAGGGGATGAACACTGAAGCTTTCTTT.